This TCR beta chain was retrieved from a study of neurological immune-mediated disorders. Study-level information: Within the group of some 34 multiple sclerosis patients, approximately 30 were relapsing-remitting, while 3 were secondary progressive.

Study-wide results and caveats: Repertoires from 18 of 34 multiple sclerosis patients grouped phylogenetically into a related-CDR3 cluster, suggesting a possible signature.

This clonotype was counted many times. What it binds is not known. The cDNA was generated by 5'RACE with 10-nucleotide random UMIs. TCRdb reanalysed the 5' RACE reads using MiXCR and keeps one entry per CDR3 protein. The sample lists under 75,000 distinct CDR3 sequences, over 5% occurring once. V was pared by 1 base and J by 8 bases, with 9 bases between. The CDR3 consists of 12 residues. Looked up from germline, CDR1 is SGHRS and CDR2 is YFSETQ. Sequencing input: PBMCs. The chain uses TRBV5-1 and TRBJ1-2, with D unresolved. The clonotype comes from a human donor with multiple sclerosis. The donor label of this sample is uncertain. CDR3 nucleotide sequence: TGCGCCAGCAGCTTGTCGGAGGGCGGCTACACCTTC. This translates into CASSLSEGGYTF.